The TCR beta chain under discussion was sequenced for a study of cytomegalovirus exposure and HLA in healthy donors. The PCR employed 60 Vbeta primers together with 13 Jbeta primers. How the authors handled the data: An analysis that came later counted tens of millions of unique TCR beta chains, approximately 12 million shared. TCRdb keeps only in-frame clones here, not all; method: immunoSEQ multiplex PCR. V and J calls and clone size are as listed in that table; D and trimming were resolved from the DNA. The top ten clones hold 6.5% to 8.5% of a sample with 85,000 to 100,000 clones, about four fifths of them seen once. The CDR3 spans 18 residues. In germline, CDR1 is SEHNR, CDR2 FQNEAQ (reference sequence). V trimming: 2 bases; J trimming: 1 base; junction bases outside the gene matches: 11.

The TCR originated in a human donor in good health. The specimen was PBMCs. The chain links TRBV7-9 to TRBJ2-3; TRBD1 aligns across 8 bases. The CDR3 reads CASSLPPGRGHGTDTQYF. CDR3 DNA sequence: TGTGCCAGCAGCTTACCCCCGGGCAGGGGGCATGGCACAGATACGCAGTATTTT. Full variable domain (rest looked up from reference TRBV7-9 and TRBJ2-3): DTGVSQNPRHKITKRGQNVTFRCDPISEHNRLYWYRQTLGQGPEFLTYFQNEAQLEKSRLLSDRFSAERPKGSFSTLEIQRTEQGDSAMYLCASSLPPGRGHGTDTQYFGPGTRLTVL.